A single sample gave rise to the 8 T cell receptor beta chains below, sequenced in a study of blood T cell repertoires in COVID-19. Some clones are missing from TCRdb's copy, which holds only in-frame ones; the method was immunoSEQ multiplex PCR. The table has 150,000 or so clones, approximately 84% seen once. The sample taken for sequencing was peripheral blood. All receptors come from a woman older than 75 with acute or convalescent COVID-19.

This rearrangement joins TRBV6-5 to TRBJ2-2; a possible D gene is TRBD2 (6 bases). The germline CDR1 and CDR2 sequences are MNHEY and SVGAGI. There are 16 residues in the CDR3. V was pared by 3 bases and J by 4 bases, with 15 bases between. The CDR3 is CASSYGAAGSTGELFF. CDR3 nucleotide sequence: TGTGCCAGCAGTTATGGGGCGGCGGGGAGCACCGGGGAGCTGTTTTTT.

The CDR3 loop reads CASSLAGNEQYF. In DNA, the CDR3 is TGTGCCAGCAGCTTGGCGGGGAACGAGCAGTACTTC. This chain uses TRBV11-2 with TRBJ2-7, with TRBD2 as a possible D gene (6 bases). The CDR3 sequence is 12 residues long. V was trimmed by 3 bases and J by 5 bases, leaving 8 bases between them. Per germline, CDR1 SGHAT and CDR2 FQNNGV.

The chain couples TRBV23-1 to TRBJ1-1, with D tentatively TRBD1 (6 bases). TRBV23-1 belongs to the ORF category, with a function that is uncertain. The CDR3 is 10 residues long. Trimming took 10 bases from V and 6 from J, leaving 9 bases between them. The CDR3, as DNA: TGCGCCATGGGGGCCGCTGAAGCTTTCTTT. Translation gives CAMGAAEAFF.

The J gene is TRBJ2-3, the V gene TRBV5-1; D unclear. Between the trimmed V and J ends, which lost 0 bases and 5 bases, there was a span of 13 bases. Germline V CDR1 and CDR2: SGHRS, YFSETQ. The CDR3 extends over 15 amino acids. The CDR3 sequence: CASSLDPGEGDTQYF. CDR3 bases: TGCGCCAGCAGCTTGGACCCCGGAGAAGGAGATACGCAGTATTTT. The full variable domain, with the rest looked up from reference TRBV5-1 and TRBJ2-3, is KAGVTQTPRYLIKTRGQQVTLSCSPISGHRSVSWYQQTPGQGLQFLFEYFSETQRNKGNFPGRFSGRQFSNSRSEMNVSTLELGDSALYLCASSLDPGEGDTQYFGPGTRLTVL.

The rearrangement links TRBV19 to TRBJ2-4; 8 positions match TRBD1. V was clipped by 10 bases and J by 6 bases; unmatched bases: 11. CDR1 and CDR2 from the germline V gene are LNHDA and SQIVND (reference sequence). The CDR3 sequence is 14 residues long. CDR3: CATTDRAFSNIQYF. The CDR3 DNA is TGTGCCACCACGGACAGGGCCTTTTCAAACATTCAGTACTTC.

Only a few counts were recorded for this clone. V is TRBV29-1 and J is TRBJ2-7; a possible D gene is TRBD2 (5 bases). Germline values: CDR1 SQVTM, CDR2 ANQGSEA. The CDR3 spans 12 residues. Trimming took 3 bases from V and 5 from J, leaving 11 bases between them. CDR3 loop: CSVESNGNEQYF. Here the CDR3 DNA reads TGCAGCGTTGAGTCAAACGGGAACGAGCAGTACTTC.

This sequence joins TRBV5-6 and TRBJ2-3, with 10 bases aligning to TRBD2. CDR3 length: 15 amino acids. The ends lost 4 bases at V and 5 bases at J; junction bases unmatched: 7. Germline CDR1 SGHDT, CDR2 YYEEEE. The DNA for the CDR3 is TGTGCCAGCAGCGGATCTAGCGGGAGTAAAGATACGCAGTATTTT. Its translation is CASSGSSGSKDTQYF.

The gene calls are TRBV5-5 and TRBJ2-7; possible D gene TRBD1, 5 bases. The CDR3 loop spans 14 amino acids. Trimming cost V 4 bases and J 5 bases, with 16 bases left between them. CDR1 and CDR2 (germline): SGHKS, YYEKEE (reference sequence). The CDR3 nucleotides are TGTGCCAGCAGCACCTCAGGGATTGTAGACGAGCAGTACTTC. Translated, it gives CASSTSGIVDEQYF.